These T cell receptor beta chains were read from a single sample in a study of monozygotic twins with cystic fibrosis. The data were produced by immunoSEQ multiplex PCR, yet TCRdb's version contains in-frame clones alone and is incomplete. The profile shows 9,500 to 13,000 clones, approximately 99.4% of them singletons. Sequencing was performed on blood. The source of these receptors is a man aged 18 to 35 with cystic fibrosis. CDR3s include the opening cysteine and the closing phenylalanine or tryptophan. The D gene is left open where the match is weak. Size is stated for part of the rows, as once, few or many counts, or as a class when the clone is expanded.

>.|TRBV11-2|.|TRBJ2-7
TGTGCCAGCAGCTTAGACCCCATGGACCTCCTAACCCACGAGCAGTACTTC
CASSLDPMDLLTHEQYF
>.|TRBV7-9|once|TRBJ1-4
TGTGCCAGCAGCTTGGCAGGGGAGGCGGAAAAACTGTTTTTT
CASSLAGEAEKLFF
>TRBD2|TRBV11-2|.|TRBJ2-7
TGTGCCAGCAGCTTATCTGGCGGGAGTTTATACGAGCAGTACTTC
CASSLSGGSLYEQYF
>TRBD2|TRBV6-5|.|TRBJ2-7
TGTGCCACCATCACCTCTAGCGGGGGCTACGAGCAGTACTTC
CATITSSGGYEQYF
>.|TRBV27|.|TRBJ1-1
TGTGCCAGTTGGGACGCAATGAACACTGAAGCTTTCTTT
CASWDAMNTEAFF
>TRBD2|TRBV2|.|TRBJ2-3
TGTGCCAGCAGTCCTAGCGGGGAACAGAATACGCAGTATTTT
CASSPSGEQNTQYF
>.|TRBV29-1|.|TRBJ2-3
TGCAGCGTTGCGGTTTCTAAGAGAGATACGCAGTATTTT
CSVAVSKRDTQYF
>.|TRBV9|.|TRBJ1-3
TGTGCCAGCAGCCCCCCCGGGAGAAACACCATATATTTT
CASSPPGRNTIYF
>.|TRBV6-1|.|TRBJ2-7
TGTGCCAGCACCCGGGACCCCGCCGAGCAGTACTTC
CASTRDPAEQYF
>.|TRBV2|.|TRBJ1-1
TGTGCCAGCAGAGCACTCGGACAAGGCACTGAAGCTTTCTTT
CASRALGQGTEAFF
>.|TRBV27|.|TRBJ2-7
TGTGCCAGCGGGTATCGGTCCTACGAGCAGTACTTC
CASGYRSYEQYF
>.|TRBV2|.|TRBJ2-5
TGTGCCAGCAGCCAGGGCGATCGGGAGACCCAGTACTTC
CASSQGDRETQYF
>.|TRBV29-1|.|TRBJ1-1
TGCAGCGTTGTCGGGGGGCGGGCCGAGAACACTGAAGCTTTCTTT
CSVVGGRAENTEAFF
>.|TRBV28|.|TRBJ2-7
TGTGCCAGTGGGAGCGGGTACGAGCAGTACTTC
CASGSGYEQYF
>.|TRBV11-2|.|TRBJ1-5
TGTGCCAGCAGCTTAAGTCCTAATAGCAATCAGCCCCAGCATTTT
CASSLSPNSNQPQHF
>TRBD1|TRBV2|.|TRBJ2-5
TGTGCCAGCAGGGACACCACAGGGGGCTCCCCCCAAGAGACCCAGTACTTC
CASRDTTGGSPQETQYF
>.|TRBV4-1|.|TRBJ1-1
TGCGCCAGCAGCCAAGTCGGGTACAATTTTTTAGCTTTCTTT
CASSQVGYNFLAFF
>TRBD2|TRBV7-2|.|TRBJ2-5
TGTGCCAGCAGCCGCCGGACTAGCGACCAAGAGACCCAGTACTTC
CASSRRTSDQETQYF
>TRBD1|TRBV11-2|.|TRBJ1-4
TGTGCCAGCAGCTTAGTTCCCGGGGACAGTAATGAAAAACTGTTTTTT
CASSLVPGDSNEKLFF
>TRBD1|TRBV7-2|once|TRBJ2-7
TGTGCCAGCAGCTTGCAGGGGGTCGACTACGAGCAGTACTTC
CASSLQGVDYEQYF
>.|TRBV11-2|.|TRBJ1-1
TGTGCCAGCAGCTTATCAGACATTGCCGGGGGCACTGAAGCTTTCTTT
CASSLSDIAGGTEAFF
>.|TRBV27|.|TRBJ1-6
TGTGCCAGCAGTTTAGGGTGGACTCCGTATAATTCACCCCTCCACTTT
CASSLGWTPYNSPLHF